Presented here are 12 T cell receptor beta chains from one specimen sequenced in a study of cytotoxic CD8 clonotypes in ibrutinib-treated CLL. Only in-frame clones appear in the TCRdb table, and some are missing; sequencing was by immunoSEQ multiplex PCR. This table holds approximately 160,000 clones, approximately 90% found once. The input for sequencing was PBMCs, taken at disease progression, from a patient treated with ibrutinib. The origin of the receptors is a human donor with chronic lymphocytic leukemia.

The V and J genes are TRBV20-1 and TRBJ2-3; D not resolved. The CDR3 length is 10 residues. CDR1 is DFQATT and CDR2 is SNEGSKA in the germline V gene (reference sequence). V lost 1 base and J 5 bases, leaving 1 base between the germline ends. The CDR3 DNA reads TGCAGTGCTAGAGTAGATACGCAGTATTTT. As protein: CSARVDTQYF.

The V and J genes are TRBV27 and TRBJ1-1; 9 nucleotides align to TRBD1. V lost 6 bases, J lost 4 bases, and 18 bases stayed unmatched. From germline, CDR1 is MNHEY and CDR2 SMNVEV (reference sequence). The CDR3 sequence is 18 residues long. The DNA for the CDR3 is TGTGCCAGCAGCTCAAGTGGGACCATGGGACAGGGAGCCACTGAAGCTTTCTTT. Translating it yields CASSSSGTMGQGATEAFF.

The V gene is TRBV4-2, the J gene TRBJ2-7, with TRBD2 identical over 8 bases. The germline V gene encodes CDR1 LGHNA and CDR2 YNFKEQ. The V gene end was trimmed by 3 bases and the J gene end by 3 bases; junction bases not matched to a gene: 13. The CDR3 runs 17 residues. CDR3 loop: CASSQLVPGLGLYEQYF. The CDR3 DNA follows: TGTGCCAGCAGCCAGCTTGTCCCGGGACTAGGCCTCTACGAGCAGTACTTC.

This clone was detected only once. The chain joins TRBV27 to TRBJ1-2; a possible D gene is TRBD1 (5 bases). The germline V and J ends were trimmed by 1 base and 6 bases, with 18 bases remaining between them. The CDR3 spans 16 residues. CDR1 and CDR2 (germline): MNHEY, SMNVEV (reference sequence). CDR3 nucleotides: TGTGCCAGCAGTTTATTGAACTCCGGCAGGGCGGATGGCTACACCTTC. It encodes CASSLLNSGRADGYTF.

V usage is TRBV11-1 and J usage is TRBJ1-1; 7 nucleotides match TRBD1. The germline CDR1 and CDR2 sequences are SGHAT and FQDESV (reference sequence). The trim removed 2 bases at V and 1 base at J, leaving 1 base unmatched. The CDR3 runs to 14 residues. The CDR3 spells CASSLNRGNTEAFF. DNA of the CDR3: TGTGCCAGCAGCTTAAACAGGGGGAACACTGAAGCTTTCTTT.

As concerns this clone: This sequence may be a read error, since a much larger clone differs from it by one base. The same CDR3 also results from other DNA sequences found in this sample. The chain employs TRBV27 and TRBJ2-1; TRBD2 aligns across 9 bases. This CDR3 is built from 16 residues. Germline V gene lookup returns CDR1 MNHEY and CDR2 SMNVEV (reference sequence). The ends lost 5 bases at V and 10 bases at J; junction bases unmatched: 15. CDR3 in amino acids: CASSVTGTSGSEEQFF. The CDR3 DNA follows: TGTGCCAGCAGTGTCACCGGTACTAGCGGGTCTGAGGAGCAGTTCTTC.

This clone was seen a handful of times. CDR3 coding DNA: TGCGCCAGCAGTTACGACAGGGAGGCAACCAACGTCCTGACTTTC. It is translated as CASSYDREATNVLTF. The chain has TRBV5-1 and TRBJ2-6; D may be TRBD1 (7 bases). Trimming shortened V by 5 bases and J by 8 bases, and 17 bases separated the two germline ends. Germline V gene lookup returns CDR1 SGHRS and CDR2 YFSETQ. The CDR3 loop spans 15 amino acids. Looking up the rest from reference TRBV5-1 and TRBJ2-6 gives the full variable domain: KAGVTQTPRYLIKTRGQQVTLSCSPISGHRSVSWYQQTPGQGLQFLFEYFSETQRNKGNFPGRFSGRQFSNSRSEMNVSTLELGDSALYLCASSYDREATNVLTFGAGSRLTVL.

The chain employs TRBV27 and TRBJ1-1, with D unclear. V was shortened by 1 base and J by 7 bases, with 10 bases between the two germline ends. There are 13 residues in the CDR3. Germline V gene lookup returns CDR1 MNHEY and CDR2 SMNVEV (reference sequence). CDR3 sequence: CASSLFSQDEAFF. CDR3 coding DNA: TGTGCCAGCAGTTTATTCAGCCAAGATGAAGCTTTCTTT.

V is TRBV9 and J is TRBJ2-7, with 7 bases aligning to TRBD1. The CDR3 is 15 amino acids. Germline assignment: CDR1 SGDLS and CDR2 YYNGEE. The ends lost 4 bases at V and 3 bases at J; junction bases unmatched: 10. CDR3 in amino acids: CASSPGRGRVYEQYF. As DNA, the CDR3 is TGTGCCAGCAGCCCCGGTAGGGGGCGGGTCTACGAGCAGTACTTC.

This chain connects TRBV2 to TRBJ2-6, with D perhaps TRBD2 (5 bases). The ends were cut back, 0 bases at V and 1 base at J, with 7 bases in the middle. This CDR3 has 16 residues. CDR1 SNHLY and CDR2 FYNNEI come from the germline V gene. CDR3 DNA: TGTGCCAGCAGTGAAGCGAGAGGGTCTGGGGCCAACGTCCTGACTTTC. Translation: CASSEARGSGANVLTF.

In this sample, this clone turned up once. The J gene is TRBJ1-2, the V gene TRBV27; a weak D match, TRBD1 (6 bases). Trimming pared 0 bases from V and 8 bases from J, leaving 16 bases between. Germline V gene lookup returns CDR1 MNHEY and CDR2 SMNVEV (reference sequence). This CDR3 has 15 residues. In DNA form, the CDR3 reads TGTGCCAGCAGTTTATCGCGTACAGGGTACATCGGCTACACCTTC. Translating gives CASSLSRTGYIGYTF.

This clone is a singleton in its sample. This chain connects TRBV19 to TRBJ2-2, with TRBD1 as a possible D gene (7 bases). There are 15 residues in the CDR3. Germline CDR1 and CDR2: LNHDA and SQIVND (reference sequence). Trimming took 6 bases from V and 6 from J, leaving 17 bases between them. DNA for the CDR3: TGTGCCAGTAGCAGGGGGAGGACGCCCGCCGGGGAGCTGTTTTTT. This gives the protein CASSRGRTPAGELFF.